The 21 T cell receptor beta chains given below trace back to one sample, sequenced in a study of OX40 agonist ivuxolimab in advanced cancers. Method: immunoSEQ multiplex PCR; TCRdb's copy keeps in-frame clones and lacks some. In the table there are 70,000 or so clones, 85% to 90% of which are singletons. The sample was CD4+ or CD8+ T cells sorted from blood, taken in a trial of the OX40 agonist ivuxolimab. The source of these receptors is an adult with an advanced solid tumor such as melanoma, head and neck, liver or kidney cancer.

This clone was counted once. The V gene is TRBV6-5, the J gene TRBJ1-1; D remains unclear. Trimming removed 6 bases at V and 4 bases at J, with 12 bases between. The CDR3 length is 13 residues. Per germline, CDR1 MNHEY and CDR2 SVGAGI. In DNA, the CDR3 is TGTGCCAGCAGAATCCGGGAGGGCACTGAAGCTTTCTTT. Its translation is CASRIREGTEAFF.

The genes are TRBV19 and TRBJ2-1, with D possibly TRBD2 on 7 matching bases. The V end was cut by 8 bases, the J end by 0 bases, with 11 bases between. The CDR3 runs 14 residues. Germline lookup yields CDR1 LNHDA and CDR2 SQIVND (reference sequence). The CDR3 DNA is TGTGCCAGTCGGGGGGCGCGCTCCTACAATGAGCAGTTCTTC. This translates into CASRGARSYNEQFF.

CDR3: CASSPIFQGVGEQFF. The CDR3 coding sequence is TGTGCCAGCTCACCCATATTTCAGGGGGTTGGTGAGCAGTTCTTC. This chain links TRBV18 with TRBJ2-1; 7 nucleotides agree with TRBD1. With V trimmed by 3 bases and J by 9 bases, 11 bases remained unmatched. Germline-derived CDR1 and CDR2 are KGHSH and LQKENI. The CDR3 is made up of 15 amino acids.

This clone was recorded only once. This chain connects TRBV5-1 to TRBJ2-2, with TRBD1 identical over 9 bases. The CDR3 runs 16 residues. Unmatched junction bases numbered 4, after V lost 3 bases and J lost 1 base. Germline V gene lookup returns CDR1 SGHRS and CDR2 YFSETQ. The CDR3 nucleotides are TGCGCCAGCAGCTATCGACAGGGGGGGAACACCGGGGAGCTGTTTTTT. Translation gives CASSYRQGGNTGELFF.

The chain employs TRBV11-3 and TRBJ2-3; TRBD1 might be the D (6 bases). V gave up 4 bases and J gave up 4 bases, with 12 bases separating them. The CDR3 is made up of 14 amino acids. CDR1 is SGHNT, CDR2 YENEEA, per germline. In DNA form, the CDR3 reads TGTGCCAGCAGCTCTCAGGGGATCCCAGATACGCAGTATTTT. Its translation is CASSSQGIPDTQYF. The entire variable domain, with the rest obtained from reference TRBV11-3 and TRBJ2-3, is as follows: EAGVVQSPRYKIIEKKQPVAFWCNPISGHNTLYWYLQNLGQGPELLIRYENEEAVDDSQLPKDRFSAERLKGVDSTLKIQPAELGDSAVYLCASSSQGIPDTQYFGPGTRLTVL.

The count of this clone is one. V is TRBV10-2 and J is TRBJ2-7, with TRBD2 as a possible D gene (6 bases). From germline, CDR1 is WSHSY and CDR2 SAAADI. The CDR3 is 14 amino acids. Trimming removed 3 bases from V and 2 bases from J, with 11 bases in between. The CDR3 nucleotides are TGCGCCAGCAGTGATCTTAGCGGTACCTACGAGCAGTACTTC. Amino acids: CASSDLSGTYEQYF.

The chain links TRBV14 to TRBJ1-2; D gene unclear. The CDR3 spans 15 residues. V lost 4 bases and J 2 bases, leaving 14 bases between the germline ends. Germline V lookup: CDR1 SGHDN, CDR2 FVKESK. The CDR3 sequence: CASSLRTGQNYGYTF. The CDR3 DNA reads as TGTGCCAGCAGCCTACGGACTGGGCAGAACTATGGCTACACCTTC.

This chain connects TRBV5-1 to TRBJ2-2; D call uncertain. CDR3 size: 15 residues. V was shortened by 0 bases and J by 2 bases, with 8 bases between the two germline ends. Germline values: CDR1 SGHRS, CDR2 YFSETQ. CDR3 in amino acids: CASSLVSGNTGELFF. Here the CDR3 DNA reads TGCGCCAGCAGCTTGGTGTCAGGAAACACCGGGGAGCTGTTTTTT.

Written as DNA, the CDR3 is TGCGCCAGCTCCATTGGGGGCGCCTGGGAGACCCAGTACTTC. The encoded protein is CASSIGGAWETQYF. This chain links TRBV5-1 with TRBJ2-5; D possibly corresponds to TRBD1 (6 bases). The CDR3 length is 14 residues. V lost 7 bases to trimming and J lost 5 bases, with 18 bases between them. Germline CDR1 is SGHRS and CDR2 is YFSETQ.

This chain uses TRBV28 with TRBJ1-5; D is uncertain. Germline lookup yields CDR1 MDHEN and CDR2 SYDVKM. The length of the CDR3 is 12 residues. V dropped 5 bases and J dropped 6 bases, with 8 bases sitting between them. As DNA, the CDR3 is TGTGCCAGCAGTCAGACTCTTCAGCCCCAGCATTTT. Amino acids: CASSQTLQPQHF.

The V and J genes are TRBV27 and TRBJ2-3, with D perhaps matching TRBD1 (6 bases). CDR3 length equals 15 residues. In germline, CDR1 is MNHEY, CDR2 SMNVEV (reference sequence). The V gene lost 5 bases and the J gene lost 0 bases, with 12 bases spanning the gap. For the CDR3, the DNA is TGTGCCAGCAGTACTTGGGACAAAAGCACAGATACGCAGTATTTT. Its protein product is CASSTWDKSTDTQYF.

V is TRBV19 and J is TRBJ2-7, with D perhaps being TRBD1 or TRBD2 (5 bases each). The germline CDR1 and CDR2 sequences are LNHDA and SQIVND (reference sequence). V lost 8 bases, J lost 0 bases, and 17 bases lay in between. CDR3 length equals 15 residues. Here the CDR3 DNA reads TGTGCCAGTGGGGGTATTGGGGTCGGCTCCTACGAGCAGTACTTC. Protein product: CASGGIGVGSYEQYF.

CDR3 region: CASSQVDRNTGELFF. DNA for the CDR3: TGTGCCAGCAGCCAAGTGGATCGAAACACCGGGGAGCTGTTTTTT. This sequence joins TRBV14 and TRBJ2-2; D unclear. Trimming left V 1 base short and J 2 bases short, with 8 bases between. This CDR3 has 15 residues. CDR1 is SGHDN, CDR2 FVKESK, per germline.

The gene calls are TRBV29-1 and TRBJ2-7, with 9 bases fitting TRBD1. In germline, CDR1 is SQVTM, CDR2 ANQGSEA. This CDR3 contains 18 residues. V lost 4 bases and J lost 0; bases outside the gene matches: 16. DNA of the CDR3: TGCAGCGTTGGTGAGAGGCGGACAGGGGCTATGAGCTCCTACGAGCAGTACTTC. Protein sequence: CSVGERRTGAMSSYEQYF.

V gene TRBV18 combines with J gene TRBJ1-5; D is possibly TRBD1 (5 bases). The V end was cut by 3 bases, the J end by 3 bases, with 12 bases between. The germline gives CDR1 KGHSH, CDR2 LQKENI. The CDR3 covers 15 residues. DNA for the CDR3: TGTGCCAGCTCACCTCAATCGGGGGTCAATCAGCCCCAGCATTTT. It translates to CASSPQSGVNQPQHF.

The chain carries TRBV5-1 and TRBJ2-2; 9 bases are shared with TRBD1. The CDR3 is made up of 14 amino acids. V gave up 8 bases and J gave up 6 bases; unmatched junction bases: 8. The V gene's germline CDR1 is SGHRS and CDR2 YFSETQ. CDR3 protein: CASRTGAGSGELFF. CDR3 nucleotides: TGCGCCAGTAGGACAGGGGCGGGATCCGGGGAGCTGTTTTTT.

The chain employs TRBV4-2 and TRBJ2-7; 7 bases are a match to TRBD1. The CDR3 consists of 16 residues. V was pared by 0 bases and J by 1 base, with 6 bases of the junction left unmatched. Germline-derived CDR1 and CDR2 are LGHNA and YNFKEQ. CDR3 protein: CASSQDLGTVSYEQYF. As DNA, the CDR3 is TGTGCCAGCAGCCAAGACCTCGGGACAGTGTCCTACGAGCAGTACTTC.

The CDR3 nucleotides read TGTGCCAGCAGCCCTAGAGGGGAGGGGTATGGCTACACCTTC. Translated: CASSPRGEGYGYTF. J is TRBJ1-2 and V is TRBV9; D possibly corresponds to TRBD1 (5 bases). V lost 4 bases and J 5 bases, leaving 15 bases between the germline ends. Germline lookup yields CDR1 SGDLS and CDR2 YYNGEE. The CDR3 is made up of 14 amino acids.

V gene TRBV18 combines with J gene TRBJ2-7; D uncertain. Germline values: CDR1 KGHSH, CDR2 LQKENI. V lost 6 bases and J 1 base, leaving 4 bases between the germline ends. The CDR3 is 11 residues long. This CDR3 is CASSQSYEQYF. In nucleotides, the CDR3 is TGTGCCAGCTCTCAGTCCTACGAGCAGTACTTC.

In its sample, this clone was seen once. The CDR3 nucleotides read TGTGCCAGTAGTATAGATCTGGCCTATAACTATGGCTACACCTTC. Translation gives CASSIDLAYNYGYTF. The genes are TRBV19 and TRBJ1-2; D unclear. The V end was cut by 0 bases, the J end by 1 base, with 9 bases between. This CDR3 spans 15 amino acids. Per germline, CDR1 LNHDA and CDR2 SQIVND (reference sequence).

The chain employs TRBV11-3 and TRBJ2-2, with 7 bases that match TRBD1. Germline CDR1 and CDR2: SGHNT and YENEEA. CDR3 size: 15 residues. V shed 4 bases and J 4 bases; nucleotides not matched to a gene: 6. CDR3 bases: TGTGCCAGCAGCTCAACAGGGGCGGGCACCGGGGAGCTGTTTTTT. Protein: CASSSTGAGTGELFF.